This T cell receptor (beta chain) was sequenced for a study of OX40 agonist ivuxolimab in advanced cancers. Background on the whole study: Ivuxolimab was a fully human IgG2 agonistic monoclonal antibody targeting the costimulatory receptor OX40 (CD134). Intravenous ivuxolimab was administered to patients every 2 weeks at six dose levels: 0.01, 0.1, 0.3, 1.5, 3 and 10 mg/kg. Partial responses occurred in three dose-escalation patients, of whom one had hepatocellular carcinoma and two had cutaneous melanoma. The dose-escalation cohort was about 83% male with a mean age of approximately 59 years, ranging from roughly 23 to 80. Patients were allowed to have had prior anti-PD-1, anti-PD-L1 or anti-CTLA-4 therapy, and 40% of the dose-escalation patients had previously received checkpoint inhibitors. Of the approximately 54 dose-escalation patients, hepatocellular carcinoma was present in about 20, melanoma in roughly 15, renal cell carcinoma in 9 and head and neck cancer in 9. The purpose of peripheral TCRbeta sequencing was to test whether ivuxolimab changed TCR sequence diversity and led to clonal T-cell expansion. The monotherapy dose-escalation portion (N ≈ 57 patients) of the phase I ivuxolimab trial is reported in the paper.

With respect to this clone: Its target antigen remains unknown. No base quality values were provided; no much bigger clone lies one nucleotide off.

To sequence the TCRbeta CDR3 region, genomic DNA was isolated from the sorted cells. TCRbeta CDR3 regions were sequenced using the immunoSEQ Assay. TCRdb obtained this table from immuneACCESS and retained in-frame rearrangements with V and J assigned. These tables miss some clones; where compared with another copy, unresolved V genes account for less than half of the shortfall, and the remainder is unexplained. The sample includes approximately 48,000 clones, with more than 75% observed a single time. The leading ten clones occupy about 9.3% of the sample. CDR1 is given as SNHLY and CDR2 as FYNNEI, both from the germline V gene. V is cut by 10 bases and J by 4 bases, and the space between the germline ends is 18 bases. The CDR3 sequence holds 14 residues, the cysteine and phenylalanine included. Only the CDR3 portion is preserved as DNA: 42 bases, with reading frame beginning at the first base. The trial excluded patients who had a history of autoimmune disease or who were on systemic immunosuppression. Peripheral blood for TCR sequencing was collected from all dose cohorts at baseline, on cycle 4 day 1, and on cycle 7 day 1. Samples came from an open-label, multicenter, first-in-human phase I dose-escalation trial of ivuxolimab. The trial enrolled adults with locally advanced or metastatic head and neck squamous cell, hepatocellular, melanoma or renal cell carcinoma. Before TCR sequencing, CD4+ T cells and CD8+ T cells were sorted from peripheral blood as separate populations.

Overall results and qualifications from the work: After ivuxolimab, more expanded clones were found on average in CD8+ T cells than in CD4+ T cells. At doses of 0.1 to 3.0 mg/kg, clonal expansion of both CD4+ and CD8+ blood T cells was observed from baseline to week 6. In the 0.1-3.0 mg/kg groups, partial responders were among the patients with the lowest normalized peripheral clonal expansion, particularly in CD8+ T cells. Antigen specificity was not determined for the clonally expanded peripheral T cells. Low levels of normalized T-cell clonal expansion were also seen in some patients who did not respond.

The clonotype comes from an adult with an advanced solid tumor such as melanoma, head and neck, liver or kidney cancer. This chain joins TRBV2 to TRBJ2-3, with a tentative D call of TRBD1 or TRBD2, each matching 5 bases. The material sequenced was CD4+ or CD8+ T cells sorted from blood, taken in a trial of the OX40 agonist ivuxolimab. The CDR3 protein is CATRDGESPDTQYF. The DNA is as follows: TGTGCCACCCGGGACGGAGAGAGTCCAGATACGCAGTATTTT.